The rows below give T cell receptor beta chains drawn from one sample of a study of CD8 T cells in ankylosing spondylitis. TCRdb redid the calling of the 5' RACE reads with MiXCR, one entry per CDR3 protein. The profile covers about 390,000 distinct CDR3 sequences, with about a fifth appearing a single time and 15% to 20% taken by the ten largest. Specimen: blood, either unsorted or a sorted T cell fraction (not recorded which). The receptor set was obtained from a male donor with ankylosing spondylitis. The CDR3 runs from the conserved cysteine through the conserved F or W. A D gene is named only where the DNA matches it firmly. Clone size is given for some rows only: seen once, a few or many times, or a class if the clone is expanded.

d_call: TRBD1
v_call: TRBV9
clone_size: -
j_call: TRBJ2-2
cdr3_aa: CASSAFRDRTAGELFF
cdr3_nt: TGTGCCAGCAGCGCGTTCCGGGACAGGACGGCCGGGGAGCTGTTTTTT

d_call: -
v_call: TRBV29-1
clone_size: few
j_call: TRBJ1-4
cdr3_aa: CSVGVGANEKLFF
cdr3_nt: TGCAGCGTGGGCGTTGGGGCTAATGAAAAACTGTTTTTT

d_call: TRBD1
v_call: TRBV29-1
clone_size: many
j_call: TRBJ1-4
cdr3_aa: CSVDEYRGEKLFF
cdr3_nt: TGCAGCGTTGACGAATACAGGGGTGAAAAACTGTTTTTT

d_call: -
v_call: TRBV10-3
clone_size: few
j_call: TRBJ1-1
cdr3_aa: CAIKGNEAEAFF
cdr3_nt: TGTGCCATCAAAGGGAACGAGGCTGAAGCTTTCTTT

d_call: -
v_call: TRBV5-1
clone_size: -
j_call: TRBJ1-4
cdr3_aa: CASSLEPNEKLFF
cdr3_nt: TGCGCCAGCAGCTTGGAACCGAATGAAAAACTGTTTTTT

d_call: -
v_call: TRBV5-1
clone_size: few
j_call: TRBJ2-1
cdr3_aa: CASSSDGRAAYNEQFF
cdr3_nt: TGCGCCAGCAGCTCCGACGGGAGAGCGGCCTACAATGAGCAGTTCTTC

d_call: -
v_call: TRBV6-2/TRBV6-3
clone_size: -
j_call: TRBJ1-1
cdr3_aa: CASRTPPGLEAFF
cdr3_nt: TGTGCCAGCAGAACACCCCCGGGATTAGAAGCTTTCTTT

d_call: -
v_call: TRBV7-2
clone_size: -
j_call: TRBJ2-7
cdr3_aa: CASSLRTGAYEQYF
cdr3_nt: TGTGCCAGCAGCTTAAGAACCGGGGCCTACGAGCAGTACTTC

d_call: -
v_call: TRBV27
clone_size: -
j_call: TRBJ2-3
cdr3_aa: CASSFLEGGFRTDTQYF
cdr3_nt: TGTGCCAGCAGTTTTTTAGAGGGGGGGTTTCGCACAGATACGCAGTATTTT

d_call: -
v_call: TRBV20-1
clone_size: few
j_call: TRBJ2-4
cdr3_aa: CSARRGLAKNIQYF
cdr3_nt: TGCAGTGCTAGGCGGGGACTAGCCAAAAACATTCAGTACTTC

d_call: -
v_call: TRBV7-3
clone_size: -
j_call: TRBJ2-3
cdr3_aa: CASSLNLDTQYF
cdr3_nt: TGTGCCAGCAGCTTAAATCTGGATACGCAGTATTTT

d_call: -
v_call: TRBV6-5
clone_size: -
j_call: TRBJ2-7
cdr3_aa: CASSYSHFSFYEQYF
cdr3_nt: TGTGCCAGCAGTTACTCGCACTTTTCCTTCTACGAGCAGTACTTC

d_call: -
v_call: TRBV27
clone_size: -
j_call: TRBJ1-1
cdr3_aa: CASSLRRDGSEAFF
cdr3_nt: TGTGCCAGCAGTTTAAGGAGGGACGGGAGTGAAGCTTTCTTT

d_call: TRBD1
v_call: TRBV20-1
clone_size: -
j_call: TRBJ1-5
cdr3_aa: CSARDSGTGGLQPQHF
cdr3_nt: TGCAGTGCTAGAGATTCCGGGACAGGGGGCCTTCAGCCCCAGCATTTT

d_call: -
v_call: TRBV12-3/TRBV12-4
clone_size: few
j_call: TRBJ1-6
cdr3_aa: CASRMGRVQSPLHF
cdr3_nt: TGTGCCAGCAGGATGGGCAGGGTGCAATCACCCCTCCACTTT

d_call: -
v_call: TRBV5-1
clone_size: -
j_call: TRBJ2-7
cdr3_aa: CANSLGASHTYEQYF
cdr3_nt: TGCGCCAACAGCTTGGGTGCCAGCCATACCTACGAGCAGTACTTC

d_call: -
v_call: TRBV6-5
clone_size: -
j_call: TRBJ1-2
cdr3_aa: CASSYSNRALFGYTF
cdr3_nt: TGTGCCAGCAGTTACTCGAACCGAGCTCTTTTTGGCTACACCTTC

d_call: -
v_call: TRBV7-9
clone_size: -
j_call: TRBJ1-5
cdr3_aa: CASSLGTDYQPQHF
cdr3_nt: TGTGCCAGCAGCTTAGGGACAGACTATCAGCCCCAGCATTTT

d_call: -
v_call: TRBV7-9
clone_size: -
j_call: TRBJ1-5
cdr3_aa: CASSSDRPPVSNQPQHF
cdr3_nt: TGTGCCAGCAGCTCTGACAGGCCCCCGGTTAGCAATCAGCCCCAGCATTTT

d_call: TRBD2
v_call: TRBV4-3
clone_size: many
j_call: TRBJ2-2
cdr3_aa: CASSQDWREGDNGELFF
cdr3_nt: TGCGCCAGCAGCCAAGATTGGAGGGAGGGCGACAACGGGGAGCTGTTTTTT

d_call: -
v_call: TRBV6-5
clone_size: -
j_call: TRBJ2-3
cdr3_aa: CASSYRTSTDTQYF
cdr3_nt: TGTGCCAGCAGTTATCGGACATCTACAGATACGCAGTATTTT

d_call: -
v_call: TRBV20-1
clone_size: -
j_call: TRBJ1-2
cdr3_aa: CRTGAGYTF
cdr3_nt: TGCAGGACGGGGGCAGGCTACACCTTC

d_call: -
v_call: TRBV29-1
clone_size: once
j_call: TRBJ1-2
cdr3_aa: CSEGNGYTF
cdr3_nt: TGCAGCGAGGGGAATGGCTACACCTTC

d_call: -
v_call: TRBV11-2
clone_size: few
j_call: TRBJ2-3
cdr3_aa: CASSIRQYTDTQYF
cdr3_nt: TGTGCCAGCAGCATCAGACAGTACACAGATACGCAGTATTTT

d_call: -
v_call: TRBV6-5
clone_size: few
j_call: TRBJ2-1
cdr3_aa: CASSWEKMYNEQFF
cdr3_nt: TGTGCCAGCAGTTGGGAGAAAATGTACAATGAGCAGTTCTTC

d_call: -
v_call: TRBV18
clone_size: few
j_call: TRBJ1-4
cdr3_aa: CASSPRGLNEKLFF
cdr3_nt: TGTGCCAGCTCACCCCGGGGACTGAATGAAAAACTGTTTTTT

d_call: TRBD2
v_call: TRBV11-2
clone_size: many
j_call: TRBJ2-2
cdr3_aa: CATSGRVVGELFF
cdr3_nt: TGTGCCACGTCCGGGAGGGTGGTCGGGGAGCTGTTTTTT